The rows below give T cell receptor beta chains drawn from one sample of a study of control samples from healthy donors and cancer patients. Profiled with immunoSEQ multiplex PCR; TCRdb holds only in-frame clones, not every one. The sample lists some 170,000 clones; less than 95% were seen once. Sequences were obtained from PBMCs. The receptors come from a man aged 55 to 70 with colorectal cancer. CDR3s include the opening cysteine and the closing phenylalanine or tryptophan.

J gene | V gene | CDR3 protein
TRBJ2-1 | TRBV29-1 | CSVGVDYNEQFF
TRBJ1-3 | TRBV5-4 | CASSDLQGASGNTIYF
TRBJ2-5 | TRBV9 | CASSVLEGQGPETQYF
TRBJ1-2 | TRBV5-6 | CASSLASGVGYTF
TRBJ1-2 | TRBV4-1 | CASSRVGDPVDTF
TRBJ2-7 | TRBV29-1 | CGRRGLSYEQYF
TRBJ1-2 | TRBV5-1 | CASRVMGADYGYTF
TRBJ1-4 | TRBV7-2 | CASSLSGARGDEKLFF
TRBJ1-4 | TRBV27 | CASSPSPGSDEKLFF
TRBJ1-1 | TRBV3-1/TRBV3-2 | CASTSIPTGSTEAFF
TRBJ2-1 | TRBV27 | CASALLGQGAVNEQFF
TRBJ2-7 | TRBV7-2 | CASSLVYGTEGNF
TRBJ1-2 | TRBV6-5 | CASSPGLGYTF
TRBJ1-2 | TRBV10-2 | CASSEWGGAGGYTF
TRBJ2-3 | TRBV10-3 | CAISDLGSDTQYF
TRBJ1-6 | TRBV6-5 | CASSYDPGGSPLHF
TRBJ1-1 | TRBV18 | CASSPPAGSLKSTEAFF
TRBJ1-3 | TRBV7-2 | CASSLVGSGNTIYF
TRBJ2-7 | TRBV27 | CASSITGIRYEQYF
TRBJ1-1 | TRBV5-1 | CASSLDGTGQWTEAFF
TRBJ2-1 | TRBV10-2 | CASSTGNEQFF
TRBJ2-5 | TRBV5-1 | CASSLFRGGETQYF